Sequencing of this TCR beta chain was carried out in a study of regulatory T cells in long-lasting Graves disease. This clonotype was counted at least ten times. The V gene end was trimmed by 3 bases and the J gene end by 8 bases; junction bases not matched to a gene: 8. There are 15 residues in the CDR3. Per germline, CDR1 SGHRS and CDR2 YFSETQ. Arm-PCR of CDR3 regions and iRepertoire HTBI primers were the basis on which TCR beta libraries were built. Using its own MiXCR run on the multiplex PCR reads, TCRdb lists one record per CDR3 protein. Of 680,000 or so distinct CDR3 sequences in the sample, 16% were seen once. Documented time point: newly diagnosed GD, antithyroid drugs for less than 3 months. After RNA was extracted from PBMCs, the TCR library was made from it. This sample was also put to use in a study of T cells in Graves' hyperthyroidism and ophthalmopathy.

The TCR was taken from a woman under 40 with Graves disease. This chain uses TRBV5-1 with TRBJ2-1; 10 bases fit TRBD1. The sample in question was peripheral blood mononuclear cells (PBMCs), obtained at new diagnosis, from a patient treated with antithyroid drugs. As DNA, the CDR3 is TGCGCCAGCAGCTCAGGACAGGGGGGTACGGATGAGCAGTTCTTC. Protein sequence: CASSSGQGGTDEQFF.